The sequence of this T cell receptor (beta chain) was determined in a study of shared clonotypes between healthy human individuals (dated by TCRdb to the early 2020s). About the full investigation: The cohort comprised two women and a few men aged 18 to 49 years. For each donor, CD4 naive and CD4 memory were each run on three plates, CD8 naive on two plates, and CD8 memory on one plate. To estimate repertoire size and how much clonotype sharing occurs between individuals, the study deeply sequenced the blood TCR repertoires of several healthy adults. To increase sequencing depth and limit assay-specific biases, TCR repertoire library preparation and sequencing were carried out by different laboratories using diverse techniques. Per donor, leukapheresis produced somewhere between about 0.94 and 9.5 billion PBMCs. Overall study outcomes, separate from this receptor: Based on pairwise subsampling, the degree of clonotype sharing among donors was expected to be affected by sequencing depth. Compared with non-shared clonotypes, the clonotypes found in all four sorted-subset donors had higher generation probabilities. Sharing across several donors was observed for around 4.8% of naive CD4, 3.5% of naive CD8, 2.3% of memory CD4, and around 0.42% of memory CD8 clonotypes. Naive subsets generally had larger estimated clonotype richness than memory subsets did. The genetic and exposure-history diversity represented was limited by the small number of donors. Sampling was limited to blood, and TCR repertoires in tissue likely differ from TCR repertoires in blood. Rarefaction of sorted-subset datasets indicated incomplete sequencing despite the large sequencing depth.

The CDR3 has 15 amino acids, counting the end cysteine and phenylalanine. Only the CDR3 region is kept as DNA, spanning 45 bases read in frame from base 1. V was cut back by 1 base and J by 2 bases, leaving a gap of 12 bases between them. The germline V gene yields MGHRA for CDR1 and YSYEKL for CDR2. This clone is a singleton in its sample. There is no known antigen for this receptor. No base-level quality is on record; no much larger clone is a single base apart. CD8 naive samples were CD45RO-negative cells positively selected for CCR7, giving a CD45RA+CCR7+ population that excluded TemRA cells. Donors were healthy HIV-negative adults with no recently reported acute infections or vaccinations. Every donor was a Caucasian adult residing in Nashville, Tennessee, USA. After blood collection by leukapheresis, PBMCs were isolated using Ficoll-Histopaque density gradient centrifugation and then cryopreserved in the vapor phase of liquid nitrogen. Analytical flow cytometry was used to check the purity and quantity of every magnetically sorted T cell population. Genomic DNA was isolated from each sorted fraction and quantified by UV absorbance on a Nanodrop 2000c.

TCR CDR3 regions were amplified from genomic DNA by multiplex PCR using the deep immunoSEQ assay. Extracted genomic DNA from each cell subset was distributed evenly across all wells of several immunoSEQ 96-well plates, and each plate was treated as a replicate. For sorted subsets, each replicate PCR was loaded with approximately 200 ng genomic DNA, equivalent to 25,000 to 35,000 T cell genomes. Purified libraries were measured with a Qubit 3.0 fluorometer, size-checked on a Bioanalyzer 2100, and measured again with the KAPA Library Quantification kit. Every immunoSEQ 96-well plate was sequenced on a separate single-read 150-cycle Illumina NextSeq 550 flow cell. Turning to the authors' computational methods: Because the immunoSEQ output included only junctional sequences and no quality scores, the filtering could not be the same as the filtering used for full-length reads. Sequences were annotated with PyIR, a Python wrapper for IgBLAST v1.9, using IMGT germline references to assign V/J genes and CDR3. Reads with weak V/J assignments (E-value above 1e-6), missing CDR3, stop codons, out-of-frame junctions, or ambiguous translated residues were removed. V3J clonotypes were defined as sequences sharing the same inferred V gene, J gene, and CDR3 amino acid sequence. The percentage overlap between two repertoires was calculated by dividing the number of shared unique clonotypes by the size of the smaller repertoire. Three approaches were used to assess repertoire richness: RTK rarefaction, the Chao1 estimator, and Recon v2.1 estimates of unobserved clonotypes. For all TCRbeta clonotypes obtained by the gDNA method from a few donors, generation probabilities were computed with OLGA. Entries here come from immuneACCESS through TCRdb and include only in-frame sequences with V and J called. Some clones fail to appear in such tables; in the studies checked, an unresolved V gene covers under half of the shortfall, and the cause of the remainder is unknown. V and J calls plus clone size are reproduced from that table; the DNA served to infer D and trimming. This sample gives about 2.1 million clones in total; approximately 94% of them show up just once. The ten largest clones add up to approximately 1.7% of the sample.

Sequenced material: naive CD8+ T cells from PBMCs. The cell subset or site label for this specimen denotes: CD45RA+CCR7+. This receptor was taken from a man aged 18 to 30 in good health. Some clones in this sample may be carry-over from other donors' samples. This chain joins TRBV4-1 to TRBJ2-7, with no confidently assigned D gene. The DNA reads as follows: TGCGCCAGCAGCCAAGCGGCACTCCGTACCTACGAGCAGTACTTC. Its product reads: CASSQAALRTYEQYF.